Listed below are T cell receptor beta chains from one sample, sequenced in a study of T cells in Graves' hyperthyroidism and ophthalmopathy. One entry per CDR3 protein, called by TCRdb with MiXCR from the multiplex PCR reads. The sample includes approximately 600,000 distinct CDR3 sequences, about 15% of them seen just once. The sequenced sample was blood. All receptors come from a woman aged 40 to 55 with Graves' ophthalmopathy. The CDR3 runs from the conserved cysteine through the conserved F or W. The D gene is left open where the match is weak. Clone size is shown for a subset of rows, as once, few, many or a class of expanded clone.

cdr3_aa cdr3_nt j_call d_call clone_size v_call
CASSSRREGRETQYF TGTGCCAGCAGTTCCCGGCGGGAGGGCCGGGAGACCCAGTACTTC TRBJ2-5 TRBD2 few TRBV28
CSARGRLQETQYF TGCAGTGCTAGGGGGCGACTCCAAGAGACCCAGTACTTC TRBJ2-5 . few TRBV20-1
CASSHDQGTGNTEAFF TGTGCCAGCAGCCATGATCAAGGGACAGGCAACACTGAAGCTTTCTTT TRBJ1-1 TRBD1 many TRBV11-2
CSARNWQGNTEAFF TGCAGTGCTAGGAATTGGCAGGGGAACACTGAAGCTTTCTTT TRBJ1-1 . many TRBV20-1
CASSTGQGADEETQYF TGTGCCAGCAGCACAGGACAGGGGGCCGACGAAGAGACCCAGTACTTC TRBJ2-5 TRBD1 few TRBV12-3/TRBV12-4
CSAEGARGVDETQYF TGCAGTGCTGAGGGCGCCAGGGGTGTAGACGAGACCCAGTACTTC TRBJ2-5 . few TRBV20-1
CASSEWWEEHF TGTGCCAGCAGTGAATGGTGGGAGGAGCACTTC TRBJ2-7 . . TRBV6-1
CASSYSPGVYYEQYF TGTGCCAGCAGTTACTCCCCGGGAGTTTACTACGAGCAGTACTTC TRBJ2-7 . . TRBV6-5
CASSYSRLRPLKDTGELFF TGTGCCAGCAGTTACTCGAGGTTAAGGCCCCTTAAGGACACCGGGGAGCTGTTTTTT TRBJ2-2 . . TRBV6-2/TRBV6-3
CASSYGGVPDHEAFF TGTGCCAGCAGTTACGGGGGGGTCCCGGACCACGAAGCTTTCTTT TRBJ1-1 . few TRBV6-2/TRBV6-3
CASSLSGGPAKTQYF TGTGCCAGCAGTTTATCGGGGGGACCCGCGAAAACGCAGTATTTT TRBJ2-3 . . TRBV27
CSARDGGDMTGELFF TGCAGTGCTAGAGATGGGGGGGACATGACCGGGGAGCTGTTTTTT TRBJ2-2 . . TRBV20-1
CASGDPPGNTEAFF TGTGCCAGTGGGGACCCTCCGGGGAATACTGAAGCTTTCTTT TRBJ1-1 . many TRBV19
CASSLAKDGGSSPLHF TGCGCCAGCAGCTTGGCAAAGGACGGAGGGTCGTCACCCCTCCACTTT TRBJ1-6 . . TRBV5-1
CAIRPDRGQETQYF TGTGCCATAAGACCGGACAGGGGGCAAGAGACCCAGTACTTC TRBJ2-5 TRBD1 many TRBV10-3
CASKEGVYEQYF TGTGCCAGCAAGGAAGGGGTGTACGAGCAGTACTTC TRBJ2-7 . many TRBV6-2/TRBV6-3
CASSIKLAGTGGELFF TGTGCCAGTAGTATTAAACTAGCGGGGACGGGCGGGGAGCTGTTTTTT TRBJ2-2 TRBD2 many TRBV19
CASRGYRPTDTQYF TGTGCCAGCAGGGGTTACCGACCGACAGATACGCAGTATTTT TRBJ2-3 . many TRBV27
CASGTQGAGGNTIYF TGTGCCAGCGGAACCCAGGGGGCAGGCGGAAACACCATATATTTT TRBJ1-3 TRBD1 many TRBV28
CASSVGDSPLHF TGTGCCAGCAGCGTAGGGGATTCACCCCTCCACTTT TRBJ1-6 . many TRBV9
CASSLSRGLDRYEQYF TGTGCCAGCAGTTTGAGCCGTGGACTAGACCGCTACGAGCAGTACTTC TRBJ2-7 TRBD2 . TRBV28
CASSVGSGSRTGELFF TGTGCCAGCAGCGTAGGAAGCGGGAGTCGCACCGGGGAGCTGTTTTTT TRBJ2-2 TRBD2 few TRBV9
CASQRERDQPQHF TGTGCCAGCCAGAGGGAGAGGGATCAGCCCCAGCATTTT TRBJ1-5 . many TRBV2
CASSPPNEWNYEQYF TGTGCCAGCAGTCCCCCGAACGAATGGAACTACGAGCAGTACTTC TRBJ2-7 . many TRBV28
CASSVRSQGSYEQYF TGTGCCAGCAGTGTAAGATCACAGGGCTCGTACGAGCAGTACTTC TRBJ2-7 . . TRBV6-1
CASSYSRTSGSADTQYF TGTGCCAGCAGTTACTCCAGAACTAGCGGGAGCGCAGATACGCAGTATTTT TRBJ2-3 TRBD2 many TRBV6-2/TRBV6-3
CASSLNGGANTEAFF TGTGCCAGCAGCTTAAACGGGGGCGCGAACACTGAAGCTTTCTTT TRBJ1-1 . many TRBV7-3
CASSSGTGGGGYTF TGTGCCAGCAGTTCCGGGACAGGGGGCGGCGGCTACACCTTC TRBJ1-2 TRBD1 many TRBV12-3/TRBV12-4
CASSDPGSSIQYF TGTGCCAGCAGTGACCCAGGGTCAAGCATTCAGTACTTC TRBJ2-4 . many TRBV6-1
CASNGLAGNTGELFF TGTGCCAGTAATGGGCTAGCGGGGAACACCGGGGAGCTGTTTTTT TRBJ2-2 TRBD2 many TRBV19
CASSSSDTPGKGEQYF TGCGCCAGCAGCTCCTCGGACACCCCCGGAAAGGGCGAGCAGTACTTC TRBJ2-7 . few TRBV5-1
CASSQEIRGPSGEAFF TGTGCCAGCAGCCAAGAGATTAGAGGCCCTTCGGGTGAAGCTTTCTTT TRBJ1-1 . few TRBV4-2
CASSLEIVNQPQHF TGTGCCAGCAGCTTAGAGATAGTCAATCAGCCCCAGCATTTT TRBJ1-5 . . TRBV7-2
CASSSPPSYEQYF TGTGCCAGCAGCTCTCCTCCTTCCTACGAGCAGTACTTC TRBJ2-7 . many TRBV7-8
CASSTRTSGTRETQYF TGTGCCAGTAGTACCCGGACTAGCGGGACAAGGGAGACCCAGTACTTC TRBJ2-5 TRBD2 many TRBV19
CASNRKSYEQYF TGTGCCAGCAACCGAAAATCCTACGAGCAGTACTTC TRBJ2-7 . many TRBV6-1
CASSLRANPYHEQYF TGTGCCAGCAGCCTCCGGGCCAACCCCTACCACGAGCAGTACTTC TRBJ2-7 . few TRBV7-8
CASSPNEKLFF TGTGCCAGCAGCCCTAATGAAAAACTGTTTTTT TRBJ1-4 . many TRBV28
CASTPLAGGPLGELFF TGTGCCAGTACTCCTCTAGCGGGAGGGCCGCTCGGGGAGCTGTTTTTT TRBJ2-2 TRBD2 few TRBV19
CSVRTEDYGYTF TGCAGCGTTCGGACAGAAGACTATGGCTACACCTTC TRBJ1-2 . many TRBV29-1